This paragraph covers one T cell receptor (beta chain) sequence. In the authors' methods: Quantification of nucleated cells was approximated via reference gene primer amplification. Clones were read by immunoSEQ multiplex PCR, and TCRdb kept only the in-frame ones, dropping some. Clone size and V and J calls were adopted from that table, with D and trimming inferred from the DNA. The sample has 200,000 to 300,000 clones; approximately 86% are singletons. These data originate in a study of blood T cell repertoires in COVID-19. Looking at the study overall: Researchers got acute and convalescent COVID-19 samples from the United States, Italy and Spain.

CDR1 and CDR2 (germline): LGHNA, YSLEER. The trim removed 4 bases at V and 8 bases at J, leaving 12 bases unmatched. CDR3 length: 16 residues. The receptor comes from a man in his forties or fifties who had recovered from COVID-19. Sequencing was done on a sample of peripheral blood. This sequence joins TRBV4-3 and TRBJ2-1; 9 bases agree with TRBD2. The CDR3 DNA follows: TGCGCCAGCAGCCTTAGCGGGAGCTTTGGTCATTATGAGCAGTTCTTC. Protein sequence: CASSLSGSFGHYEQFF.